These 28 T cell receptor beta chains were all obtained from the same sample, sequenced in a study of T cells in Graves' hyperthyroidism and ophthalmopathy. What was amplified from RNA transcripts were TCR beta CDR3 regions. HTBI primers were used for first-round RT-PCR of the TCR CDR3. TCRdb re-analysed the multiplex PCR reads in MiXCR, keeping a single row per CDR3 protein. The sample holds over 300,000 distinct CDR3 sequences; 12% to 15% are singletons and the top ten take approximately 35%. Specimen: blood. The receptor set was obtained from a middle-aged woman with Graves' ophthalmopathy.

This clonotype was counted at least ten times. In DNA, the CDR3 is TGTGCCAGCAGTTCCTTCATAGTCACGGGATTGCGCAATCAGCCCCAGCATTTT. Its protein product is CASSSFIVTGLRNQPQHF. J is TRBJ1-5 and V is TRBV28; D remains unclear. The CDR3 covers 18 residues. The germline V gene has CDR1 MDHEN and CDR2 SYDVKM. V lost 4 bases to trimming and J lost 2 bases, with 21 bases between them.

The table lists this clonotype with many counts. This sequence joins TRBV5-1 and TRBJ1-2; D uncertain. This CDR3 region has 13 residues. Trimming cost V 3 bases and J 2 bases, with 8 bases left between them. CDR1 and CDR2 from the germline V gene are SGHRS and YFSETQ. The CDR3 coding sequence is TGCGCCAGCAGCTATGCCCCGAACTATGGCTACACCTTC. Its translation: CASSYAPNYGYTF.

This clonotype showed up many times. The CDR3 nucleotides read TGTGCCAGCAGCCATTGGACGAAGGGTGAAGCTTTCTTT. It encodes CASSHWTKGEAFF. V and J are TRBV14 and TRBJ1-1; no reliable D call. Germline V CDR1 and CDR2: SGHDN, FVKESK. This CDR3 is 13 amino acids long. Trimming left V 3 bases short and J 7 bases short, with 12 bases between. Based on the CDR3 plus reference TRBV14 and TRBJ1-1, the full variable domain is EAGVTQFPSHSVIEKGQTVTLRCDPISGHDNLYWYRRVMGKEIKFLLHFVKESKQDESGMPNNRFLAERTGGTYSTLKVQPAELEDSGVYFCASSHWTKGEAFFGQGTRLTVV.

This chain joins TRBV19 and TRBJ2-3; perhaps TRBD2 as D (6 bases). Trimming took off 5 bases at V and 6 bases at J, with 18 bases between the two ends. The CDR3 covers 15 residues. CDR1 and CDR2 (germline): LNHDA, SQIVND (reference sequence). The CDR3 region has the DNA TGTGCCAGTAGTCGGGGAAGCGGGTATGTGGATACGCAGTATTTT. This encodes CASSRGSGYVDTQYF. The full variable domain, completed using reference TRBV19 and TRBJ2-3, is DGGITQSPKYLFRKEGQNVTLSCEQNLNHDAMYWYRQDPGQGLRLIYYSQIVNDFQKGDIAEGYSVSREKKESFPLTVTSAQKNPTAFYLCASSRGSGYVDTQYFGPGTRLTVL.

This clonotype was seen at least ten times. This chain joins TRBV11-2 and TRBJ2-3; tentative D call: TRBD1 (6 bases). The CDR3 has 15 amino acids. Trimming removed 3 bases from V and 0 bases from J, with 10 bases in between. Per germline, CDR1 SGHAT and CDR2 FQNNGV. The CDR3 bases are TGTGCCAGCAGCTTTGGCAGGGGTAGCACAGATACGCAGTATTTT. The encoded protein is CASSFGRGSTDTQYF.

J is TRBJ2-2 and V is TRBV5-5, with 7 bases lining up with TRBD1. The germline V gene encodes CDR1 SGHKS and CDR2 YYEKEE (reference sequence). Trimming took 1 base from V and 7 from J; bases not matched to a gene: 7. The CDR3 runs to 15 residues. CDR3 region: CASSLREQGIGELFF. CDR3 DNA sequence: TGTGCCAGCAGCTTGAGGGAACAGGGGATCGGGGAGCTGTTTTTT.

This clonotype has at least ten counts. The chain joins TRBV5-4 to TRBJ2-1, with D perhaps given as TRBD1 or TRBD2 (5 bases each). Germline CDR1 is SGHNT and CDR2 is YYREEE (reference sequence). The length of the CDR3 is 17 residues. Trimming cost V 0 bases and J 6 bases, with 19 bases left between them. The CDR3: CASSLEVQGPLSNEQFF. CDR3 bases: TGTGCCAGCAGCTTGGAAGTCCAGGGACCCCTTTCCAATGAGCAGTTCTTC.

This clonotype was seen ten or more times. The chain uses TRBV6-2 or TRBV6-3 and TRBJ2-3, with D uncertain. Trimming left V 3 bases short and J 0 bases short, with 13 bases between. Germline values: CDR1 MNHEY, CDR2 SVGEGT. The CDR3 is 16 amino acids. The CDR3 is CASSYNGRSSTDTQYF. CDR3 bases: TGTGCCAGCAGTTATAACGGAAGGTCTAGCACAGATACGCAGTATTTT.

This clonotype was observed at least ten times. The chain employs TRBV7-9 and TRBJ1-1, with D uncertain. There are 16 residues in the CDR3. Trimming removed 5 bases from V and 0 bases from J, with 16 bases in between. CDR1 SEHNR and CDR2 FQNEAQ come from the germline V gene (reference sequence). The CDR3 DNA reads as TGTGCCAGCAGCCCGCCGGGGTCCTGGGTGAACACTGAAGCTTTCTTT. Protein sequence: CASSPPGSWVNTEAFF.

This clonotype was counted ten times or more. The chain uses TRBV28 and TRBJ2-7, with a weak D call TRBD1 (6 bases). Germline V CDR1 and CDR2: MDHEN, SYDVKM. The CDR3 has 14 amino acids. The V end was cut by 4 bases, the J end by 6 bases, with 16 bases between. CDR3: CASSWAGEVGEQYF. As DNA, the CDR3 is TGTGCCAGCAGTTGGGCAGGGGAAGTGGGCGAGCAGTACTTC.

About this clonotype itself: At one end the junction does not follow the germline gene, possibly because of a read error. This chain connects TRBV27 to TRBJ1-2; no definite D call. The CDR3 totals 13 residues. The germline V gene has CDR1 MNHEY and CDR2 SMNVEV (reference sequence). CDR3 sequence: CASSLSSNYDYTF. The CDR3 region has the DNA TGTGCCAGCAGTTTGTCTTCTAACTATGACTACACCTTC.

This clonotype was detected ten times or more. The rearrangement joins TRBV11-2 to TRBJ2-7; 8 bases are shared with TRBD2. Per the germline V gene, CDR1 is SGHAT and CDR2 is FQNNGV. The CDR3 covers 15 residues. V lost 2 bases, J lost 5 bases, and 8 bases stayed unmatched. DNA of the CDR3: TGTGCCAGCAGCTTAATAAGCGGGAGTCGCCACGAGCAGTACTTC. Amino acids: CASSLISGSRHEQYF.

The chain has TRBV6-2 or TRBV6-3 and TRBJ1-1; possible D gene TRBD1, 6 bases. The CDR3 contains 13 residues. In germline, CDR1 is MNHEY, CDR2 SVGEGT. Trimming pared 8 bases from V and 7 bases from J, leaving 17 bases between. Written as DNA, the CDR3 is TGTGCCAGCGGAAGCAGGGGTAGGGGTGAAGCTTTCTTT. It is translated as CASGSRGRGEAFF.

This clonotype was seen many times. This chain uses TRBV5-5 with TRBJ1-1, with TRBD1 identical over 10 bases. The V gene end was trimmed by 5 bases and the J gene end by 2 bases; junction bases not matched to a gene: 6. Germline CDR1 SGHKS, CDR2 YYEKEE (reference sequence). The length of the CDR3 is 15 residues. The CDR3 loop is CASSRQGAYNTEAFF. DNA of the CDR3: TGTGCCAGCAGTAGACAGGGGGCCTATAACACTGAAGCTTTCTTT.

This clonotype was detected a few times. This rearrangement joins TRBV6-1 to TRBJ1-5; D perhaps matches TRBD1 (5 bases). Trimming removed 6 bases at V and 2 bases at J, with 14 bases between. Looked up from germline, CDR1 is MNHNS and CDR2 is SASEGT. This CDR3 comprises 15 residues. The CDR3 DNA is TGTGCCAGCAGGGGGGGAGGCGGTGGCAATCAGCCCCAGCATTTT. It codes for CASRGGGGGNQPQHF.

This clonotype was seen repeatedly, ten times or more. This sequence joins TRBV11-2 and TRBJ1-1; D is uncertain. Looked up from germline, CDR1 is SGHAT and CDR2 is FQNNGV. V lost 5 bases and J lost 6, with 7 bases in between. CDR3 length equals 11 residues. The CDR3 nucleotides read TGTGCCAGCAGCCCGTGGGCTGAAGCTTTCTTT. Translating it yields CASSPWAEAFF.

Only a few counts were recorded for this clonotype. The gene calls are TRBV20-1 and TRBJ1-3; 11 positions match TRBD1. Germline V gives CDR1 DFQATT, CDR2 SNEGSKA (reference sequence). This CDR3 contains 17 residues. After removal of 3 bases from V and 0 bases from J, the junction contained 7 bases not matched to a gene. CDR3 in amino acids: CSARTGTGGISGNTIYF. DNA for the CDR3: TGCAGTGCTAGGACGGGGACAGGGGGGATCTCTGGAAACACCATATATTTT.

The chain employs TRBV6-1 and TRBJ1-3; D not resolved. CDR3 length: 13 amino acids. The germline CDR1 and CDR2 sequences are MNHNS and SASEGT. V lost 6 bases and J lost 4, with 10 bases in between. CDR3 nucleotide sequence: TGTGCCAGCAGCCTATCCCCAGGAAACACCATATATTTT. It specifies CASSLSPGNTIYF.

This clonotype was counted between two and nine times. CDR3 protein: CAGFFKSEGYEQYF. The DNA for the CDR3 is TGTGCCGGCTTTTTTAAGTCAGAGGGCTACGAGCAGTACTTC. V gene TRBV5-5 combines with J gene TRBJ2-7, with D perhaps TRBD2 (5 bases). This CDR3 has 14 residues. The V and J ends lost 10 bases and 3 bases respectively, with 20 bases between them. Germline V gene data show CDR1 as SGHKS and CDR2 as YYEKEE (reference sequence).

This clonotype occurred once. V is TRBV29-1 and J is TRBJ1-2; D possibly corresponds to TRBD1 (6 bases). Trimming shortened V by 4 bases and J by 2 bases, and 14 bases separated the two germline ends. From germline, CDR1 is SQVTM and CDR2 ANQGSEA. CDR3 length equals 14 residues. The CDR3 DNA follows: TGCAGCGTTGTCTTAGGGGGGGGAAACTATGGCTACACCTTC. It translates to CSVVLGGGNYGYTF.

This clonotype was recorded at least ten times. This sequence joins TRBV2 and TRBJ2-3, with 9 bases lining up with TRBD2. V shed 8 bases, J shed 0 bases, and the junction held 6 bases outside the gene matches. The CDR3 extends over 15 amino acids. The germline V gene has CDR1 SNHLY and CDR2 FYNNEI. CDR3 in amino acids: CASRSGGTSTDTQYF. The CDR3 nucleotides are TGTGCCAGCCGAAGCGGGGGGACTAGCACAGATACGCAGTATTTT.

The sample holds many counts of this clonotype. Here the CDR3 reads CASSPSAGTPAFF. CDR3 sequence (DNA): TGTGCCAGCAGCCCAAGTGCGGGGACACCAGCTTTCTTT. The chain recombines TRBV12-3 or TRBV12-4 with TRBJ1-1; weak D call: TRBD1 (6 bases). Between the trimmed V and J ends, which lost 6 bases and 10 bases, there was a span of 18 bases. The CDR3 has 13 residues.

As concerns this clonotype: A junction end diverges from the germline sequence, so it may reflect a read error. The V and J genes are TRBV6-5 and TRBJ2-7; D is unresolved. The CDR3 length is 13 residues. Germline V lookup: CDR1 MNHEY, CDR2 SVGAGI. The CDR3 region has the DNA TGTGCCAGCAGTTACTTTGCATCCTACGAGCAGCACTTC. Amino acid sequence: CASSYFASYEQHF.

In its sample, this clonotype was seen many times. The chain recombines TRBV11-2 with TRBJ2-2; D may be TRBD2 (6 bases). The CDR3 loop spans 17 amino acids. Germline CDR1 SGHAT, CDR2 FQNNGV. Between the trimmed V and J ends, which lost 6 bases and 1 base, there was a span of 18 bases. CDR3 residues: CASRGGPTVRNTGELFF. DNA of the CDR3: TGTGCCAGCAGGGGGGGTCCGACGGTTCGGAACACCGGGGAGCTGTTTTTT.

This clonotype has ten or more counts. This chain uses TRBV12-3 or TRBV12-4 with TRBJ2-6; D is ambiguous. The V end was cut by 6 bases, the J end by 4 bases, with 7 bases between. CDR3 length: 13 amino acids. DNA for the CDR3: TGTGCCAGCAGCGCGTGGGGGGCCAACGTCCTGACTTTC. It codes for CASSAWGANVLTF.

This clonotype was picked up many times. This chain joins TRBV12-3 or TRBV12-4 and TRBJ2-5, with D perhaps given as TRBD1 or TRBD2 (6 bases each). Trimming cost V 2 bases and J 3 bases, with 7 bases left between them. This CDR3 has 13 residues. CDR3 residues: CASSLRGEETQYF. CDR3 in DNA: TGTGCCAGCAGTTTAAGGGGGGAAGAGACCCAGTACTTC.

This clonotype was seen more than once but under ten times. The CDR3 loop reads CASSSSGGQDTQYF. The DNA for the CDR3 is TGCGCCAGCAGCTCTAGCGGGGGTCAGGATACGCAGTATTTT. The V and J genes are TRBV5-1 and TRBJ2-3, with 10 bases aligning to TRBD2. V lost 3 bases to trimming and J lost 6 bases; unmatched junction nucleotides: 4. This CDR3 has 14 amino acids. Germline V gene lookup returns CDR1 SGHRS and CDR2 YFSETQ.

The table lists this clonotype with a few counts. The rearrangement uses TRBV3-1 and TRBJ2-2, with D unclear. This CDR3 is 14 amino acids long. Germline lookup yields CDR1 LGHDT and CDR2 YNNKEL (reference sequence). With 4 bases removed from V and 1 base from J, the gap between germline ends came to 7 bases. CDR3 sequence: CASSPDKNTGELFF. CDR3 bases: TGTGCCAGCAGCCCCGACAAGAACACCGGGGAGCTGTTTTTT. The whole variable domain, filled in from reference TRBV3-1 and TRBJ2-2, reads DTAVSQTPKYLVTQMGNDKSIKCEQNLGHDTMYWYKQDSKKFLKIMFSYNNKELIINETVPNRFSPKSPDKAHLNLHINSLELGDSAVYFCASSPDKNTGELFFGEGSRLTVL.